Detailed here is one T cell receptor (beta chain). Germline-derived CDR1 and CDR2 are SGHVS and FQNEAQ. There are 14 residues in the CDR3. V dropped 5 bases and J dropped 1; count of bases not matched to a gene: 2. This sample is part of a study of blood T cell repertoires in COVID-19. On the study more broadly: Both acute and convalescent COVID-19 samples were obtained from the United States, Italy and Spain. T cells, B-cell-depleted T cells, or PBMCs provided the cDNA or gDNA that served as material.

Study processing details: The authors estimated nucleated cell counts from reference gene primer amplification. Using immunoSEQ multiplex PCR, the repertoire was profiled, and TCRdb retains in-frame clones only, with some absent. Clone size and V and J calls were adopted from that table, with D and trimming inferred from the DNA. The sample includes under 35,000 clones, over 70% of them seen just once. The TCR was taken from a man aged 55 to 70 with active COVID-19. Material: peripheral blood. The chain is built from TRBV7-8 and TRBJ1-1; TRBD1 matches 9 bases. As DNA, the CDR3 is TGTGCCAGCAGCATACAGGGGGCGAACACTGAAGCTTTCTTT. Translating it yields CASSIQGANTEAFF.